This T cell receptor beta chain was identified in a study of monozygotic twins with inflammatory bowel disease. One entry per CDR3 protein, without DNA, is what TCRdb gives after re-calling the 5' RACE reads. The listing records about 380,000 distinct CDR3 sequences. Germline assignment: CDR1 MGHRA and CDR2 YSYEKL. The CDR3 contains 15 residues. The source is a human donor with ulcerative colitis or Crohn's disease, or a healthy co-twin of an affected twin (not recorded which). Material for sequencing was blood. The chain employs TRBV4-1 and TRBJ1-5; as DNA is missing, the TRBD1 call by TCRdb cannot be tested. CDR3 loop: CASSRRQGGNQPQHF.